This TCR beta chain was recorded in a study of beta chain features in type 1 diabetes. Whole-study findings and limits: TCRB CDR3 length was moderately but significantly reduced in all four CD4+ subsets of Type 1 diabetes patients.

A word on this clone: Its antigen remains unidentified.

From germline, CDR1 is LGHNA and CDR2 YNFKEQ. The CDR3 is made up of 16 amino acids. Trimming removed 5 bases from V and 1 base from J; junction bases left unmatched: 9. Expressed TCRB transcripts were sequenced because the entire RNA isolate underwent reverse transcription. Sequencing used immunoSEQ multiplex PCR; TCRdb keeps in-frame clones, though not all of them. The data hold a few hundred thousand clones, with 15% observed a single time. J is TRBJ2-5 and V is TRBV4-2, with 8 positions matching TRBD2. The receptor comes from a man between 18 and 35 years old with type 1 diabetes. The sequencing input was naive CD4+ T cells from blood. CDR3 protein: CASSKARGGAQETQYF. CDR3 sequence (DNA): TGTGCCAGCAGCAAGGCCCGGGGGGGAGCCCAAGAGACCCAGTACTTC.